The next 25 T cell receptor beta chains were all read from a single sample in a study of CD8 T cells in ankylosing spondylitis. The antigens for these receptors are not known. TCRdb reprocessed the 5' RACE reads via MiXCR and lists one record per CDR3 protein. This sample has some 700,000 distinct CDR3 sequences; around a fifth occur once, and the top ten carry about 20%. Study conclusions and caveats: One TCR beta motif, made up of 7 or 8 highly homologous variants, appeared characteristic of ankylosing spondylitis blood.

Specimen: blood, either unsorted or a sorted T cell fraction (not recorded which). Receptor source: a male donor with ankylosing spondylitis.

J is TRBJ1-4 and V is TRBV6-2 or TRBV6-3, with 10 bases lining up with TRBD1. Per the germline V gene, CDR1 is MNHEY and CDR2 is SVGEGT. The V and J ends lost 6 bases and 10 bases, in that order; junction bases with no gene match: 8. CDR3 length equals 14 residues. This CDR3 is CASSLGQGDVKLFF. The CDR3 nucleotides read TGTGCCAGCAGCCTCGGACAGGGGGATGTAAAACTGTTTTTT.

This clonotype has more than one count but fewer than ten. The chain couples TRBV5-4 to TRBJ2-1, with TRBD2 identical over 14 bases. The trim removed 4 bases at V and 7 bases at J, leaving 7 bases unmatched. This CDR3 has 16 amino acids. Germline CDR1 SGHNT, CDR2 YYREEE (reference sequence). CDR3 sequence: CASSPRLAGGINEQFF. CDR3 in DNA: TGTGCCAGCAGCCCTAGACTAGCGGGAGGGATAAATGAGCAGTTCTTC.

A word on this clonotype: In this CDR3 the conserved last residue, phenylalanine or tryptophan, is missing, so a read error is likely. No DNA is shown, since the ends of the CDR3 on it are uncertain; the CDR3 is the one TCRdb lists. The chain is built from TRBV5-6 and TRBJ2-7. Germline-derived CDR1 and CDR2 are SGHDT and YYEEEE. The CDR3 spans 14 amino acids, including both terminal residues. The chain's CDR3 is CASSLGQGCYAQHC.

The chain couples TRBV4-1 to TRBJ2-1; D gene ambiguous. Per the germline V gene, CDR1 is MGHRA and CDR2 is YSYEKL. Trimming took off 2 bases at V and 12 bases at J, with 29 bases between the two ends. There are 18 residues in the CDR3. The CDR3 here is CASSQNPSPPSGFNRQFF. The CDR3, as DNA: TGCGCCAGCAGCCAAAACCCCAGCCCTCCTTCCGGGTTTAACCGGCAGTTCTTC.

This clonotype was counted a few times. The J gene is TRBJ1-6, the V gene TRBV12-3 or TRBV12-4; the match to TRBD1 covers 9 bases. CDR3 length: 17 residues. V was clipped by 5 bases and J by 3 bases; unmatched bases: 8. CDR3 sequence: CASSPGTGFGYNSPLHF. CDR3 nucleotides: TGTGCCAGCAGTCCCGGGACAGGGTTTGGCTATAATTCACCCCTCCACTTT.

In this sample, this clonotype turned up a few times. The V and J genes are TRBV6-2 or TRBV6-3 and TRBJ2-1; TRBD2 agrees at 9 bases. Losses at the gene ends were 6 bases for V and 4 bases for J; bases not matched to a gene: 7. Germline assignment: CDR1 MNHEY and CDR2 SVGEGT. This CDR3 is built from 15 residues. CDR3 protein: CASSDEREVYNEQFF. The CDR3 bases are TGTGCCAGCAGCGATGAGCGGGAGGTTTACAATGAGCAGTTCTTC.

This chain's CDR3 is CASSLNHLPGTSANEQFF. CDR3 DNA: TGTGCCAGCAGCCTTAATCATCTCCCCGGGACTAGCGCCAATGAGCAGTTCTTC. The chain couples TRBV11-2 to TRBJ2-1, with 10 positions matching TRBD2. Germline V lookup: CDR1 SGHAT, CDR2 FQNNGV. V lost 5 bases and J lost 6; bases outside the gene matches: 16. The CDR3 contains 18 residues.

This clonotype was observed a handful of times. CDR3 protein: CASSRFGTSGANVLTF. The CDR3, as DNA: TGTGCCAGCAGTCGTTTCGGCACTTCTGGGGCCAACGTCCTGACTTTC. V gene TRBV7-2 combines with J gene TRBJ2-6, with D uncertain. The CDR3 is 16 residues long. Trimming shortened V by 6 bases and J by 1 base, and 13 bases separated the two germline ends. Germline values: CDR1 SGHTA, CDR2 FQGNSA. Together with reference TRBV7-2 and TRBJ2-6, the CDR3 gives the full variable domain: GAGVSQSPSNKVTEKGKDVELRCDPISGHTALYWYRQSLGQGLEFLIYFQGNSAPDKSGLPSDRFSAERTGGSVSTLTIQRTQQEDSAVYLCASSRFGTSGANVLTFGAGSRLTVL.

The chain has TRBV4-1 and TRBJ2-1, with 8 bases aligning to TRBD2. Germline V CDR1 and CDR2: MGHRA, YSYEKL. Trimming removed 3 bases from V and 5 bases from J; junction bases left unmatched: 9. The CDR3 runs to 16 residues. CDR3 sequence reads: CASSQVRTSPNNEQFF. Here the CDR3 DNA reads TGCGCCAGCAGCCAGGTTCGGACTAGCCCGAACAATGAGCAGTTCTTC.

The gene calls are TRBV9 and TRBJ1-1; D may be TRBD1 (5 bases). Germline lookup yields CDR1 SGDLS and CDR2 YYNGEE. V was trimmed by 0 bases and J by 3 bases, leaving 9 bases between them. The length of the CDR3 is 14 residues. The CDR3 reads CASSVGGLHTEAFF. DNA for the CDR3: TGTGCCAGCAGCGTAGGGGGACTGCACACTGAAGCTTTCTTT.

CDR3 residues: CASSLGPQGNQPQHF. DNA for the CDR3: TGTGCCAGCAGCTTGGGTCCACAGGGGAATCAGCCCCAGCATTTT. The chain couples TRBV5-6 to TRBJ1-5; 7 bases agree with TRBD1. The ends lost 0 bases at V and 4 bases at J; junction bases unmatched: 4. The CDR3 length is 15 residues. CDR1 and CDR2 (germline): SGHDT, YYEEEE.

This clonotype was seen more than once but under ten times. The chain couples TRBV7-2 to TRBJ2-1, with D unclear. The germline gives CDR1 SGHTA, CDR2 FQGNSA. The CDR3 totals 13 residues. Between the trimmed V and J ends, which lost 6 bases and 5 bases, there was a span of 11 bases. The DNA of the CDR3 is TGTGCCAGCAGGGAGCGAGCCGACAATGAGCAGTTCTTC. Translated, it gives CASRERADNEQFF. Complete variable domain (other parts from reference TRBV7-2 and TRBJ2-1): GAGVSQSPSNKVTEKGKDVELRCDPISGHTALYWYRQSLGQGLEFLIYFQGNSAPDKSGLPSDRFSAERTGGSVSTLTIQRTQQEDSAVYLCASRERADNEQFFGPGTRLTVL.

This clonotype was recorded a few times. This chain uses TRBV19 with TRBJ2-2; the D is unclear. Germline V gene lookup returns CDR1 LNHDA and CDR2 SQIVND (reference sequence). V shed 3 bases and J shed 5 bases, with 4 bases lying between them. CDR3 length equals 12 residues. In nucleotides, the CDR3 is TGTGCCAGTAGTATGCGGACCGGGGAGCTGTTTTTT. Amino acid sequence: CASSMRTGELFF. The whole variable domain, filled in from reference TRBV19 and TRBJ2-2, reads DGGITQSPKYLFRKEGQNVTLSCEQNLNHDAMYWYRQDPGQGLRLIYYSQIVNDFQKGDIAEGYSVSREKKESFPLTVTSAQKNPTAFYLCASSMRTGELFFGEGSRLTVL.

V is TRBV20-1 and J is TRBJ2-3; 8 positions agree with TRBD2. The J segment lost 2 bases and the V segment lost 3 bases, leaving 7 bases of the junction unmatched. This CDR3 is 15 amino acids long. Per the germline V gene, CDR1 is DFQATT and CDR2 is SNEGSKA (reference sequence). The CDR3 nucleotides read TGCAGTGCTAGTGACAGGACTAGCCCCACAGATACGCAGTATTTT. Translating it yields CSASDRTSPTDTQYF.

This clonotype was counted only a few times. The chain employs TRBV3-1 and TRBJ2-1; tentatively, D is TRBD1 (5 bases). CDR3 length: 15 residues. Germline V gives CDR1 LGHDT, CDR2 YNNKEL (reference sequence). V dropped 4 bases and J dropped 1 base, with 11 bases sitting between them. This chain's CDR3 is CASSPGFRSYNEQFF. CDR3 coding DNA: TGTGCCAGCAGCCCAGGGTTTAGGTCCTACAATGAGCAGTTCTTC.

This clonotype has a handful of counts. This chain's CDR3 is CASSASTGPYEQYF. CDR3 in DNA: TGTGCCAGCAGCGCCTCGACAGGTCCCTACGAGCAGTACTTC. The genes are TRBV7-2 and TRBJ2-7, with D perhaps TRBD1 (6 bases). V shed 5 bases and J shed 2 bases, with 13 bases lying between them. The CDR3 covers 14 residues. Per germline, CDR1 SGHTA and CDR2 FQGNSA.

The chain has TRBV7-9 and TRBJ1-1; D remains ambiguous. Germline values: CDR1 SEHNR, CDR2 FQNEAQ (reference sequence). This CDR3 comprises 16 residues. Deletions cut 1 base from V and 0 bases from J, with 12 bases between. The CDR3: CASSLEVSGMNTEAFF. DNA for the CDR3: TGTGCCAGCAGCTTAGAAGTCTCCGGAATGAACACTGAAGCTTTCTTT. Full variable domain (missing parts from reference TRBV7-9 and TRBJ1-1): DTGVSQNPRHKITKRGQNVTFRCDPISEHNRLYWYRQTLGQGPEFLTYFQNEAQLEKSRLLSDRFSAERPKGSFSTLEIQRTEQGDSAMYLCASSLEVSGMNTEAFFGQGTRLTVV.

The rearrangement links TRBV29-1 to TRBJ2-2; D gene unclear. The V gene lost 6 bases and the J gene lost 6 bases, with 11 bases spanning the gap. CDR3 length equals 12 residues. CDR1 is SQVTM, CDR2 ANQGSEA, per germline. CDR3 bases: TGCAGCGTAATCCTAGTGGCCGGGGAGCTGTTTTTT. Translating it yields CSVILVAGELFF.

A few counts support this clonotype. The rearrangement uses TRBV4-2 and TRBJ2-7; 11 bases match TRBD1. This CDR3 region has 16 residues. Trimming removed 0 bases from V and 4 bases from J; junction bases left unmatched: 5. Germline CDR1 LGHNA, CDR2 YNFKEQ. CDR3 residues: CASSQDGDRGGYEQYF. The DNA of the CDR3 is TGTGCCAGCAGCCAAGATGGGGACAGGGGGGGATACGAGCAGTACTTC.

This chain joins TRBV19 and TRBJ1-1; D not resolved. Germline V gene sequence: CDR1 LNHDA, CDR2 SQIVND (reference sequence). This CDR3 has 15 residues. The V and J ends lost 3 bases and 4 bases respectively, with 15 bases between them. The CDR3 bases are TGTGCCAGTAGTATGAACCTCGGAACGAGCACTGAAGCTTTCTTT. The encoded protein is CASSMNLGTSTEAFF. Full variable domain (rest looked up from reference TRBV19 and TRBJ1-1): DGGITQSPKYLFRKEGQNVTLSCEQNLNHDAMYWYRQDPGQGLRLIYYSQIVNDFQKGDIAEGYSVSREKKESFPLTVTSAQKNPTAFYLCASSMNLGTSTEAFFGQGTRLTVV.

In its sample, this clonotype was seen a few times. The gene calls are TRBV6-1 and TRBJ2-1, with TRBD1 matching over 10 bases. This CDR3 has 16 residues. Germline lookup yields CDR1 MNHNS and CDR2 SASEGT. After removal of 9 bases from V and 6 bases from J, the junction contained 14 bases not matched to a gene. The CDR3 reads CASSSSWGQGFNEQFF. In DNA, the CDR3 is TGTGCCAGTTCCTCCTCTTGGGGACAGGGGTTCAATGAGCAGTTCTTC.

This clonotype was seen more than once but under ten times. The chain joins TRBV28 to TRBJ2-3; the match to TRBD2 covers 7 bases. V was clipped by 7 bases and J by 1 base; unmatched bases: 5. The germline gives CDR1 MDHEN, CDR2 SYDVKM. There are 14 residues in the CDR3. The CDR3: CASNLADRTDTQYF. DNA of the CDR3: TGTGCCAGCAATCTAGCGGATCGCACAGATACGCAGTATTTT.

The chain employs TRBV27 and TRBJ2-3, with D perhaps TRBD1 (5 bases). Germline V gene data show CDR1 as MNHEY and CDR2 as SMNVEV (reference sequence). Trimming removed 3 bases from V and 5 bases from J, with 15 bases in between. The CDR3 consists of 15 residues. The chain's CDR3 is CASSLRGLRGDTQYF. CDR3 bases: TGTGCCAGCAGTTTGCGCGGTCTAAGGGGAGATACGCAGTATTTT.

In its sample, this clonotype was seen a few times. The chain links TRBV11-2 to TRBJ1-2, with 7 bases aligning to TRBD1. CDR1 is SGHAT and CDR2 is FQNNGV in the germline V gene. J was trimmed by 3 bases and V by 0 bases; bases with no gene match: 4. This CDR3 spans 15 amino acids. This chain's CDR3 is CASSLDPGGDYGYTF. CDR3 bases: TGTGCCAGCAGCTTAGACCCAGGGGGGGACTATGGCTACACCTTC.

This sequence joins TRBV7-9 and TRBJ1-1; 7 bases agree with TRBD1. Trimming took 1 base from V and 3 from J; bases not matched to a gene: 8. This CDR3 contains 16 residues. CDR1 and CDR2 (germline): SEHNR, FQNEAQ (reference sequence). In nucleotides, the CDR3 is TGTGCCAGCAGCTTAGAGCAGTTTCAGGGGGACACTGAAGCTTTCTTT. This sequence encodes CASSLEQFQGDTEAFF.